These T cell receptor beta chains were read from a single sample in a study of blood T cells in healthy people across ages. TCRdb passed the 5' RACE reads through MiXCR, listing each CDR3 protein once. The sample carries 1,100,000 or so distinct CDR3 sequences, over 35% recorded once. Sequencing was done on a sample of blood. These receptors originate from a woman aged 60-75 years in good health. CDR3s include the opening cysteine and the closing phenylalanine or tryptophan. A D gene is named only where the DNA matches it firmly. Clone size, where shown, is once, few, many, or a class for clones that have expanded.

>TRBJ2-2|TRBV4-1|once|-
TGCGCCAGCAGTGACCGCTTCACCGGGGAGCTGTTTTTT
CASSDRFTGELFF
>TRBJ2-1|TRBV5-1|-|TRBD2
TGCGCCAGCAGCTTGGAGGGGACTAGCGGAGTCAATGAGCAGTTCTTC
CASSLEGTSGVNEQFF
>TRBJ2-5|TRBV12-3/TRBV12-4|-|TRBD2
TGTGCCAGCAGTAGGGGACTAGCGGGGCTATCGGGAGAGCAGTACTTC
CASSRGLAGLSGEQYF
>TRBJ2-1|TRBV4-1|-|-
TGCGCCAGCAGCCAAGGCCCCCTGGGCTACAATGAGCAGTTCTTC
CASSQGPLGYNEQFF
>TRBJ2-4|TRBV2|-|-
TGTGCCAGCAGTGAAGCGGAACAGGGTTACACGGCCAAAAACATTCAGTACTTC
CASSEAEQGYTAKNIQYF
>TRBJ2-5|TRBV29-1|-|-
TGCAGCTCTGGACCCTCAGGAGAGACCCAGTACTTC
CSSGPSGETQYF
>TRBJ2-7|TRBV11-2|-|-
TGTGCCAGCAGCTTACCAGGACTCGAGCAGTACTTC
CASSLPGLEQYF
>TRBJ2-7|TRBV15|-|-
TGTGCCACCAGCAGAGATGGGCAGGCTACCAGGGAGCAGTACTTC
CATSRDGQATREQYF
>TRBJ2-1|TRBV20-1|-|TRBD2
TGCAGTGCTAGAGCTCAACTAGCGGGAGATGGGCCCCTACTACAGTACAATGAGCAGTTCTTC
CSARAQLAGDGPLLQYNEQFF
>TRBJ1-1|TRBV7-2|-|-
TGTGCCGGCAGCCCCTACAGGGCGGCGAGGACTGAAGCTTTCTTT
CAGSPYRAARTEAFF
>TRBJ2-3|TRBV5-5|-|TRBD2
TGTGCCAGCAGTGGACTAGCGGGAGCAAATACGCAGTATTTT
CASSGLAGANTQYF
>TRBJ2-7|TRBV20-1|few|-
TGCAGTGCTAGAGTGCCCAGGGGCGAGCAGTACTTC
CSARVPRGEQYF
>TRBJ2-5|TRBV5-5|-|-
TGTGCCAGCAGCTTGGCCATTTCGGAGACCCAGTACTTC
CASSLAISETQYF
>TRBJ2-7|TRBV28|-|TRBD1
TGTGCCAGCAGTCGGCCCCCGACAGGGGAAAGGTACGAGCAGTACTTC
CASSRPPTGERYEQYF
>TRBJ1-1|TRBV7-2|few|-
TGTGCCAGCAGCTTAGACGGGGCCCCACAGTTCAACACTGAAGCTTTCTTT
CASSLDGAPQFNTEAFF
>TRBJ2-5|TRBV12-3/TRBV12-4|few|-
TGTGCCAGCAGCATACAGGGTCAACAGACCCAGTACTTC
CASSIQGQQTQYF
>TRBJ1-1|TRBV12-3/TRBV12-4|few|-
TGTGCCAGCAGTTTTGAGCGTAACACTGAAGCTTTCTTT
CASSFERNTEAFF
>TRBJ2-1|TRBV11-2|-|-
TGTGCCAGCAGCTTAGTTGCGGGACGGCCCTACAATGAGCAGTTCTTC
CASSLVAGRPYNEQFF
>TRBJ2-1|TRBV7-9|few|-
TGTGCCAGCAGCTTAGGGGACAACTACAATGAGCAGTTCTTC
CASSLGDNYNEQFF
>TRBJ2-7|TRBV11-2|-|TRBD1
TGTGCCAGCAGCTTAGCGGGGGACAGGGTCCACGAGCAGTACTTC
CASSLAGDRVHEQYF
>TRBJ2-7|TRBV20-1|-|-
TGCAGTGCTAGGTTTAAGGGTACGGGGGAGCAGTACTTC
CSARFKGTGEQYF
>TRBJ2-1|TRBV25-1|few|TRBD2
TGTGCCAGCAGTGAATATATCGGGGGGAAGGATGAGCAGTTCTTC
CASSEYIGGKDEQFF
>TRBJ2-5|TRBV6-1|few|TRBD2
TGTGCCAGCAGTCGACATACTAGCGGGGCCCAAGAGACCCAGTACTTC
CASSRHTSGAQETQYF
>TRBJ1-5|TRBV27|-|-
TGTGCCAGCAGTTTAAAGTTCAGGAACAATCAGCCCCAGCATTTT
CASSLKFRNNQPQHF
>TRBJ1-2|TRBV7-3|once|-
TGTGCCAGCAGCCCCCTCCGGGGAAACCCTGGCTATGGCTACACCTTC
CASSPLRGNPGYGYTF
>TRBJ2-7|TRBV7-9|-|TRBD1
TGTGCCAGCAGCTTAGGAGCGACGGGTGGACAGGGCTCCTTCAATGAGCAGTACTTC
CASSLGATGGQGSFNEQYF
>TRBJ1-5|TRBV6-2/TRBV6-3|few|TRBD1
TGTGCCAGCAGTTCCGTACAGGGGAATGATCAGCCCCAGCATTTT
CASSSVQGNDQPQHF
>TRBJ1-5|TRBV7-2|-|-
TGTGCCAGCAGGTCGGGGGGGGCTAAGGGTCAGCCCCAGCATTTT
CASRSGGAKGQPQHF
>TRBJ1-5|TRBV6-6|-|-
TGTGCCAGCACTGGGAGCCCAGGGAGGAATCAGCCCCAGCATTTT
CASTGSPGRNQPQHF
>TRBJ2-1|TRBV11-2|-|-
TGTGCCAGCCGTAGGGTATACAATGAGCAGTTCTTC
CASRRVYNEQFF
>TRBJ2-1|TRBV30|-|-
TGTGCCTGGAGTGTACGGAACCCGGAGGATGAGCAGTTCTTC
CAWSVRNPEDEQFF
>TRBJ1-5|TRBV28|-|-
TGTGCCAGCAGTTTAACATCGGGGAGGAATCAGCCCCAGCATTTT
CASSLTSGRNQPQHF
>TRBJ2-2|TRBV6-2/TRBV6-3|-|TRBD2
TGTGCCAGCAGTTTTGGGGGACTAGCGGGAAATACCGGGGAGCTGTTTTTT
CASSFGGLAGNTGELFF
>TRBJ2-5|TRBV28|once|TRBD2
TGTGCCAGCAGTCGTCCCCTAGGGGTAGCGGGAGGGCAAGAGACCCAGTACTTC
CASSRPLGVAGGQETQYF
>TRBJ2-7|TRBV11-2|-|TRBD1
TGTGCCAGCAGCAAGAGCCGGGACAGGCATATCTACGAGCAGTACTTC
CASSKSRDRHIYEQYF
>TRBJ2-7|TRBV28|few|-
TGTGCCAGCAGCAAAAGGAAGAGAAACTACGAGCAGTACTTC
CASSKRKRNYEQYF
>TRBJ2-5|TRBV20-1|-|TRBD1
TGCAGTGCTAGAGTCGGGACAGTTGGGGCCCAGTACTTC
CSARVGTVGAQYF
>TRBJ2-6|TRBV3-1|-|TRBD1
TGTGCCAGCAGCCATCTGACAGGGGGCTTTACTGGGGCCAACGTCCTGACTTTC
CASSHLTGGFTGANVLTF
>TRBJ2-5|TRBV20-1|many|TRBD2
TGCAGTGCTAGCCCTAGCGGGAGGGCCTCGGAGACCCAGTACTTC
CSASPSGRASETQYF
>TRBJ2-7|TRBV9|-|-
TGTGCCAGCGGCCCGAACTTTGGGGACGAGCAGTACTTC
CASGPNFGDEQYF
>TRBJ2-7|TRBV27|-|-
TGTGCCAGCAGTGCCCATGTGCGATCCTACGAGCAGTACTTC
CASSAHVRSYEQYF
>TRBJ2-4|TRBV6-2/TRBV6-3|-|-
TGTGCCGGCAGTTTACAGGGTGGAAACATTCAGTACTTC
CAGSLQGGNIQYF
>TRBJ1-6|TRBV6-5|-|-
TGTGCCAGCAGTTACTTCCAGGGAAGTAGTTCACCCCTCCACTTT
CASSYFQGSSSPLHF
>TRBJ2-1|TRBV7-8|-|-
TGTGCCAGCAGCTTAGTGCGGTCTAGCGCGAGCTCCTACAATGAGCAGTTCTTC
CASSLVRSSASSYNEQFF
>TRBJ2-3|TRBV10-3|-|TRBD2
TGTGCCATCAGTGAGGGACTAGCACTAATGGGGGATACGCAGTATTTT
CAISEGLALMGDTQYF
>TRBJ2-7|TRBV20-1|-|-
TGCAGTGGAGGTGGCGAGAGAAATGCGCAGTACTTC
CSGGGERNAQYF
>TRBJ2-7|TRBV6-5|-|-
TGTGCCACCCTTGTTTGGCGGGACAAATCCTACGAGCAGTACTTC
CATLVWRDKSYEQYF
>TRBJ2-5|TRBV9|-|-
TGTGCCAGCAGCGTAGGTTGGAACCAAGAGACCCAGTACTTC
CASSVGWNQETQYF
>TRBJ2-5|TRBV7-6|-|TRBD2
TGTGCCAGCAGCCCGGAACTAGCGGCCGGGGAGGAGCAGTACTTC
CASSPELAAGEEQYF
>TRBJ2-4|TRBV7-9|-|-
TGTGCCAGCAGCTTAGGGGGCGTCACCGCCCAGCAGTACTTC
CASSLGGVTAQQYF
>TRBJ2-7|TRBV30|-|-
TGTGCCTGGAGTGACCAGGTCACAGGGGAGCAGTACTTC
CAWSDQVTGEQYF
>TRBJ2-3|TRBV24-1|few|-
TGTGCCACCAGTGACCCAGCGGACCCCACAGATACGCAGTATTTT
CATSDPADPTDTQYF
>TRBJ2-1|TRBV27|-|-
TGTGCCAGCAGCCTCGCGACAGACTACAATGAGCAGTTCTTC
CASSLATDYNEQFF
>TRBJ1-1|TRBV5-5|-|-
TGTGCCAGCAGCTTGGCGGAGCCGAAAGCTTTCTTT
CASSLAEPKAFF
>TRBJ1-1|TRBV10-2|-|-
TGCGCCAGCAGTGACTCCGGCGGGATACGGGGGACTGAAGCTTTCTTT
CASSDSGGIRGTEAFF
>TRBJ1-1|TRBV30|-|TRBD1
TGTGCCTGGTGGGACAGAGGTTTTGTGACTGAAGCTTTCTTT
CAWWDRGFVTEAFF
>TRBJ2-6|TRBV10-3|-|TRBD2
TGTGCCATCAGTGGACTAGCTGATACTGGGGCCAACGTCCTGACTTTC
CAISGLADTGANVLTF
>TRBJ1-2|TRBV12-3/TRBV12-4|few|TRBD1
TGTGCCAGCAGTCTGACAGGGAGCTTTGGCTACACCTTC
CASSLTGSFGYTF